This record looks at one T cell receptor beta chain sequence and its context. The study drew participants aged about 18 to 89 years from roughly 25 US areas. This sample stems from a study of blood T cell repertoires in COVID-19. On the study more broadly: The United States, Italy and Spain provided the acute and convalescent COVID-19 samples. The analysed material was cDNA or gDNA that came from T cells, B-cell-depleted T cells, or PBMCs.

The V and J ends lost 5 bases and 3 bases, in that order; junction bases with no gene match: 3. The germline gives CDR1 LGHNA, CDR2 YNFKEQ. CDR3 size: 13 residues. Method: immunoSEQ multiplex PCR; TCRdb's copy keeps in-frame clones and lacks some. The sample carries some 220,000 clones, roughly nine tenths recorded once. J is TRBJ1-2 and V is TRBV4-2; 7 bases are shared with TRBD1. The source material was PBMCs or T cells enriched from blood (not recorded which). This TCR was recovered from a woman younger than 35 in a cohort exposed to, infected with or recovered from COVID-19 (not recorded which). In nucleotides, the CDR3 is TGTGCCAGCAGCGATGGACAGGACTATGGCTACACCTTC. Protein: CASSDGQDYGYTF.